Given below is one TCR beta chain in context. One junction end disagrees with the germline gene, perhaps due to a read error. The germline V gene encodes CDR1 SNHLY and CDR2 FYNNEI. The CDR3 runs 10 residues. CDR3 regions were amplified by Arm-PCR using iRepertoire HTBI primers to build TCR beta libraries. TCRdb processed the multiplex PCR reads anew with MiXCR; each CDR3 protein has one entry. The table lists about 460,000 distinct CDR3 sequences, under 25% of them singletons. These data come from a study of regulatory T cells in long-lasting Graves disease. The time point is: persistent/refractory GD, antithyroid drugs over 5 years with positive TRAb. PBMC-extracted RNA yielded the TCR library.

Source: peripheral blood mononuclear cells (PBMCs), taken when the disease was refractory, from a patient treated with antithyroid drugs. This sequence joins TRBV2 and TRBJ1-2; D gene unclear. The source of this sequence is a female donor with Graves disease. The CDR3 sequence is CADPNYSYTF. CDR3 DNA sequence: TGTGCCGACCCAAACTATAGCTACACCTTC. The full variable domain, completed using reference TRBV2 and TRBJ1-2, is EPEVTQTPSHQVTQMGQEVILRCVPISNHLYFYWYRQILGQKVEFLVSFYNNEISEKSEIFDDQFSVERPDGSNFTLKIRSTKLEDSAMYFCADPNYSYTFGSGTRLTVV.